Below are 27 T cell receptor beta chains sequenced from a single sample in a study of T-cell reconstitution after alpha-beta-depleted transplantation in children. The library targeted TCRbeta and was prepared with unique molecular identifiers. TCRdb recomputed calls from the PCR reads with MiXCR, one row per CDR3 protein. Seen here are around 960,000 distinct CDR3 sequences, about 30% observed once, and the top ten hold more than 25%. This specimen was PBMCs, mostly from graft donor cells, taken 360 days after TCRalphabeta/CD19-depleted stem cell transplant. The source of these receptors is a boy under three years old who had a stem cell transplant for SCID, so the T cells may come from the graft donor.

This clonotype has a handful of counts. V and J are TRBV24-1 and TRBJ2-1; 12 bases match TRBD2. The V gene's germline CDR1 is KGHDR and CDR2 SFDVKD. The CDR3 spans 15 residues. With V trimmed by 4 bases and J by 8 bases, 5 bases remained unmatched. In DNA form, the CDR3 reads TGTGCCACCAGTGACCCTAGCGGGGGGGCCGATGAGCAGTTCTTC. Its translation: CATSDPSGGADEQFF.

The CDR3: CSARGRNYGYTF. The CDR3 DNA reads TGCAGTGCTAGGGGACGGAACTATGGCTACACCTTC. The chain couples TRBV20-1 to TRBJ1-2; D is possibly TRBD1 (5 bases). The V and J ends lost 3 bases and 2 bases respectively, with 7 bases between them. There are 12 residues in the CDR3. In germline, CDR1 is DFQATT, CDR2 SNEGSKA (reference sequence).

The gene calls are TRBV20-1 and TRBJ2-7; a weak D match, TRBD1 (6 bases). CDR1 is DFQATT, CDR2 SNEGSKA, per germline (reference sequence). V was clipped by 6 bases and J by 2 bases, with 17 bases between them. The length of the CDR3 is 14 residues. The CDR3 DNA follows: TGCAGTGCGTTGGACAGTTTTCTCACCTACGAGCAGTACTTC. This codes for CSALDSFLTYEQYF.

This clonotype was found a few times. J is TRBJ1-1 and V is TRBV29-1; D is ambiguous. Germline CDR1 is SQVTM and CDR2 is ANQGSEA. The CDR3 extends over 12 amino acids. V was pared by 8 bases and J by 2 bases, with 12 bases between. In nucleotides, the CDR3 is TGCAGCTCCAGAACCGTAAACACTGAAGCTTTCTTT. Translated, it gives CSSRTVNTEAFF. Supplemented by reference TRBV29-1 and TRBJ1-1, the full variable domain reads SAVISQKPSRDICQRGTSLTIQCQVDSQVTMMFWYRQQPGQSLTLIATANQGSEATYESGFVIDKFPISRPNLTFSTLTVSNMSPEDSSIYLCSSRTVNTEAFFGQGTRLTVV.

The V call is TRBV9, the J call TRBJ2-3; tentatively, D is TRBD2 (6 bases). The germline V gene has CDR1 SGDLS and CDR2 YYNGEE. The CDR3 is made up of 15 amino acids. V was cut by 0 bases and J by 5 bases, with 13 bases left in between. CDR3 sequence: CASSVDGGTRDTQYF. The CDR3, as DNA: TGTGCCAGCAGCGTAGACGGGGGAACCAGAGATACGCAGTATTTT.

This clonotype was detected a few times. The chain is built from TRBV12-3 or TRBV12-4 and TRBJ1-5; D possibly corresponds to TRBD1 (5 bases). The CDR3 is 14 amino acids. Trimming cost V 5 bases and J 4 bases, with 12 bases left between them. Here the CDR3 DNA reads TGTGCCAGCAGTGTCGTGGGGGTTAATCAGCCCCAGCATTTT. Translation: CASSVVGVNQPQHF.

J is TRBJ2-3 and V is TRBV4-2; 16 bases match TRBD2. Germline V gene data show CDR1 as LGHNA and CDR2 as YNFKEQ. The CDR3 is 17 amino acids. V lost 3 bases to trimming and J lost 6 bases; unmatched junction nucleotides: 6. CDR3 protein: CASSHGTSGGDLDTQYF. The CDR3 DNA follows: TGTGCCAGCAGCCACGGGACTAGCGGGGGGGACTTGGATACGCAGTATTTT.

The V call is TRBV18, the J call TRBJ2-2, with D possibly matching TRBD1 (6 bases). Germline CDR1 and CDR2: KGHSH and LQKENI. V lost 3 bases and J 2 bases, leaving 13 bases between the germline ends. The CDR3 sequence is 16 residues long. CDR3 DNA sequence: TGTGCCAGCTCACCGCTCGGGACACCTAACACCGGGGAGCTGTTTTTT. Translation: CASSPLGTPNTGELFF.

V usage is TRBV7-8 and J usage is TRBJ1-4; a weak D match, TRBD1 (5 bases). CDR1 and CDR2 (germline): SGHVS, FQNEAQ. The length of the CDR3 is 15 residues. Trimming took off 3 bases at V and 2 bases at J, with 10 bases between the two ends. Here the CDR3 DNA reads TGTGCCAGCAGCTTCGGACACTCGACTAATGAAAAACTGTTTTTT. Encoded protein: CASSFGHSTNEKLFF.

This clonotype has ten or more counts. The genes are TRBV7-8 and TRBJ2-1; D gene ambiguous. V dropped 1 base and J dropped 3 bases, with 16 bases sitting between them. The V gene's germline CDR1 is SGHVS and CDR2 FQNEAQ. This CDR3 comprises 17 residues. This CDR3 reads CASSLVGWQWNYNEQFF. The DNA for the CDR3 is TGTGCCAGCAGCTTAGTGGGGTGGCAATGGAACTACAATGAGCAGTTCTTC.

The chain uses TRBV19 and TRBJ2-1; 11 bases are a match to TRBD2. Germline V gene data show CDR1 as LNHDA and CDR2 as SQIVND (reference sequence). J was trimmed by 2 bases and V by 7 bases; bases with no gene match: 4. CDR3 length equals 15 residues. The DNA of the CDR3 is TGTGCCAGTAATGTAGCGGGGGGGCCCTACAATGAGCAGTTCTTC. Translation: CASNVAGGPYNEQFF.

This chain connects TRBV20-1 to TRBJ2-2, with 13 bases that match TRBD2. The germline gives CDR1 DFQATT, CDR2 SNEGSKA (reference sequence). This CDR3 contains 16 residues. The J segment lost 7 bases and the V segment lost 6 bases, leaving 11 bases of the junction unmatched. The CDR3 bases are TGCAGTGCCGCCCAACTAGCGGGGGGGCCTAACGGGGAGCTGTTTTTT. It is translated as CSAAQLAGGPNGELFF.

This clonotype has a single count. The chain employs TRBV12-3 or TRBV12-4 and TRBJ2-5; no reliable D call. The length of the CDR3 is 14 residues. Trimming pared 3 bases from V and 3 bases from J, leaving 11 bases between. The DNA for the CDR3 is TGTGCCAGCAGTTTTAGTTCCGCAAAAGAGACCCAGTACTTC. Its protein is CASSFSSAKETQYF.

This clonotype was picked up a small number of times. The V and J genes are TRBV28 and TRBJ1-5; D unresolved. CDR3 length: 16 amino acids. The V end was cut by 3 bases, the J end by 0 bases, with 12 bases between. Per the germline V gene, CDR1 is MDHEN and CDR2 is SYDVKM. The CDR3 region has the DNA TGTGCCAGCAGTTTGGTGAATGCTTATAGCAATCAGCCCCAGCATTTT. It codes for CASSLVNAYSNQPQHF.

The rearrangement joins TRBV20-1 to TRBJ2-3; TRBD1 is a possible D gene (6 bases). The CDR3 contains 13 residues. The V and J ends lost 2 bases and 7 bases respectively, with 13 bases between them. Germline values: CDR1 DFQATT, CDR2 SNEGSKA (reference sequence). The CDR3 here is CSARRTAQNTQYF. CDR3 DNA sequence: TGCAGTGCTAGAAGGACAGCGCAGAATACGCAGTATTTT.

This sequence joins TRBV20-1 and TRBJ1-3; weak D call: TRBD1 (6 bases). The CDR3 is made up of 14 amino acids. CDR1 is DFQATT and CDR2 is SNEGSKA in the germline V gene (reference sequence). The V end was cut by 1 base, the J end by 2 bases, with 9 bases between. The CDR3 here is CSARVTGTGNTIYF. The CDR3 DNA reads TGCAGTGCTAGAGTTACAGGGACTGGAAACACCATATATTTT.

V gene TRBV27 combines with J gene TRBJ2-7, with a weak D call TRBD1 (7 bases). The CDR3 extends over 13 amino acids. Deletions cut 6 bases from V and 3 bases from J, with 12 bases between. Germline V gene sequence: CDR1 MNHEY, CDR2 SMNVEV (reference sequence). The CDR3 nucleotides are TGTGCCAGCAGGCGGGACAGCTACTACGAGCAGTACTTC. Its translation is CASRRDSYYEQYF.

The J gene is TRBJ1-1, the V gene TRBV20-1; D possibly corresponds to TRBD1 (6 bases). V was shortened by 1 base and J by 6 bases, with 9 bases between the two germline ends. The CDR3 contains 12 residues. From germline, CDR1 is DFQATT and CDR2 SNEGSKA (reference sequence). The CDR3, as DNA: TGCAGTGCTAGAGCAGGGGCAGCTGAAGCTTTCTTT. Translating gives CSARAGAAEAFF.

The rearrangement links TRBV7-9 to TRBJ1-4; tentative D call: TRBD1 (6 bases). CDR3 length: 15 residues. Trimming shortened V by 5 bases and J by 0 bases, and 10 bases separated the two germline ends. Germline loops: CDR1 SEHNR, CDR2 FQNEAQ (reference sequence). The CDR3 nucleotides read TGTGCCAGCAGCGCGTACAGGGCAACTAATGAAAAACTGTTTTTT. This translates into CASSAYRATNEKLFF. The full variable domain, rest sourced from reference TRBV7-9 and TRBJ1-4, is DTGVSQNPRHKITKRGQNVTFRCDPISEHNRLYWYRQTLGQGPEFLTYFQNEAQLEKSRLLSDRFSAERPKGSFSTLEIQRTEQGDSAMYLCASSAYRATNEKLFFGSGTQLSVL.

The rearrangement links TRBV5-5 to TRBJ2-5, with a possible D match to TRBD1 (5 bases). This CDR3 is built from 15 residues. The germline V gene has CDR1 SGHKS and CDR2 YYEKEE (reference sequence). V was clipped by 4 bases and J by 5 bases, with 18 bases between them. CDR3 amino acids: CASSGATQVHETQYF. The CDR3 bases are TGTGCCAGCAGCGGGGCTACCCAGGTACATGAGACCCAGTACTTC.

There are a few counts of this clonotype. J is TRBJ1-1 and V is TRBV7-6; D unresolved. The V gene lost 0 bases and the J gene lost 5 bases, with 10 bases spanning the gap. The germline gives CDR1 SGHVS, CDR2 FNYEAQ. The CDR3 extends over 14 amino acids. The CDR3, as DNA: TGTGCCAGCAGCTTAGCCCCGAGCGGGACTGAAGCTTTCTTT. This gives the protein CASSLAPSGTEAFF.

CDR3 nucleotide sequence: TGTGCCAGCAGTCCCGACAGGGTGCCAGATACGCAGTATTTT. Translation gives CASSPDRVPDTQYF. The chain has TRBV13 and TRBJ2-3, with TRBD1 matching over 7 bases. Germline loops: CDR1 PRHDT, CDR2 FYEKMQ (reference sequence). Unmatched junction bases numbered 7, after V lost 6 bases and J lost 4 bases. The CDR3 length is 14 residues.

The J gene is TRBJ1-1, the V gene TRBV20-1; 7 nucleotides agree with TRBD1. There are 15 residues in the CDR3. Germline CDR1 and CDR2: DFQATT and SNEGSKA (reference sequence). V was clipped by 3 bases and J by 3 bases; unmatched bases: 10. The DNA of the CDR3 is TGCAGTGCTAGGGAGACAGGGAAGGGGGACACTGAAGCTTTCTTT. It yields the protein CSARETGKGDTEAFF.

V is TRBV6-1 and J is TRBJ2-3, with 8 positions matching TRBD2. Germline CDR1 is MNHNS and CDR2 is SASEGT. Trimming took 5 bases from V and 6 from J; bases not matched to a gene: 4. There are 13 residues in the CDR3. Written as DNA, the CDR3 is TGTGCCAGCAGTAGACTAGCGTACGATACGCAGTATTTT. Its translation is CASSRLAYDTQYF.

The V gene is TRBV7-9, the J gene TRBJ2-7, with D perhaps matching TRBD1 or TRBD2 (6 bases each). The CDR3 is made up of 16 amino acids. The ends were cut back, 5 bases at V and 3 bases at J, with 20 bases in the middle. Germline CDR1 and CDR2: SEHNR and FQNEAQ (reference sequence). CDR3 region: CASSPLPGAGGYEQYF. The DNA for the CDR3 is TGTGCCAGCAGCCCCCTACCGGGGGCCGGAGGCTACGAGCAGTACTTC.

This clonotype occurred a few times. The J gene is TRBJ2-2, the V gene TRBV5-1, with D perhaps given as TRBD1 or TRBD2 (5 bases each). Germline V gene data show CDR1 as SGHRS and CDR2 as YFSETQ. V dropped 0 bases and J dropped 1 base, with 10 bases sitting between them. The CDR3 extends over 16 amino acids. The CDR3 here is CASSLAGPLNTGELFF. CDR3 bases: TGCGCCAGCAGCTTGGCGGGGCCGTTGAACACCGGGGAGCTGTTTTTT. Complete variable domain (other parts from reference TRBV5-1 and TRBJ2-2): KAGVTQTPRYLIKTRGQQVTLSCSPISGHRSVSWYQQTPGQGLQFLFEYFSETQRNKGNFPGRFSGRQFSNSRSEMNVSTLELGDSALYLCASSLAGPLNTGELFFGEGSRLTVL.

This clonotype was counted only a few times. The gene calls are TRBV12-3 or TRBV12-4 and TRBJ1-4, with a possible D match to TRBD1 (6 bases). The V end lost 5 bases, the J end lost 0 bases, and 16 bases lay between the germline ends. The CDR3 is made up of 17 amino acids. Here the CDR3 reads CASSPGTDRATNEKLFF. CDR3 DNA: TGTGCCAGCAGTCCAGGGACGGACAGAGCAACTAATGAAAAACTGTTTTTT.